A selection of T cell receptor beta chains follows, all from one sample in a study of beta chain features in type 1 diabetes. The method was immunoSEQ multiplex PCR; TCRdb's version includes in-frame clones alone and lacks a portion of them. The sample shows hundreds of thousands of clones, under 15% of them seen only once. Sequenced material: naive CD4+ T cells from blood. The receptor source for this set is a man aged 18-30 years with type 1 diabetes. Each CDR3 is given with its conserved first and last residue. A D gene is named only where the DNA matches it firmly. Clone size is not always given. Where it is, it says once, few, many or a class for expanded clones.

clone_size j_call v_call d_call cdr3_aa cdr3_nt
few TRBJ2-5 TRBV14 NA CASGGGPYQETQYF TGTGCCAGCGGTGGGGGACCCTACCAAGAGACCCAGTACTTC
few TRBJ2-1 TRBV7-3 TRBD2 CASSFSGGFEQFF TGTGCCAGCAGCTTTAGCGGGGGATTTGAGCAGTTCTTC
few TRBJ2-1 TRBV7-9 TRBD2 CASSKREGVGEQFF TGTGCCAGCAGTAAAAGGGAGGGTGTTGGGGAGCAGTTCTTC
few TRBJ2-7 TRBV2 NA CASSGLIPYEQYF TGTGCCAGCAGTGGACTGATTCCCTACGAGCAGTACTTC
few TRBJ1-4 TRBV30 NA CAWAQGTTNEKLFF TGTGCCTGGGCTCAGGGAACAACTAATGAAAAACTGTTTTTT
few TRBJ1-2 TRBV29-1 NA CSVEDQGGGYTF TGCAGCGTTGAAGATCAAGGAGGTGGCTACACCTTC
few TRBJ2-2 TRBV10-3 NA CAISRTETGELFF TGTGCCATCAGTAGGACAGAAACCGGGGAGCTGTTTTTT
NA TRBJ1-2 TRBV30 NA CAWSSGGPDGYTF TGTGCCTGGAGTTCGGGGGGGCCTGATGGCTACACCTTC
NA TRBJ2-4 TRBV4-1 TRBD1 CASSQEGTGKNIQYF TGCGCCAGCAGCCAAGAAGGGACAGGAAAAAACATTCAGTACTTC
NA TRBJ1-2 TRBV30 NA CACVTAGRGYTF TGTGCCTGTGTCACAGCCGGACGTGGCTACACCTTC
few TRBJ1-2 TRBV25-1 NA CASRQGSYGYTF TGTGCCAGCAGGCAGGGGAGCTATGGCTACACCTTC
NA TRBJ2-7 TRBV7-2 TRBD1 CASSFGRGRFHEQYF TGTGCCAGCAGCTTTGGCAGGGGGCGCTTCCACGAGCAGTACTTC
few TRBJ1-1 TRBV2 NA CASSVLRTEAFF TGTGCCAGCAGTGTCTTGAGAACTGAAGCTTTCTTT
few TRBJ2-7 TRBV6-1 TRBD1 CASSSGTVPAYEQYF TGTGCCAGCAGTTCAGGGACAGTTCCCGCCTACGAGCAGTACTTC
NA TRBJ2-1 TRBV15 TRBD2 CASSGDFYNEQFF TGTGCCTCTAGCGGGGACTTCTACAATGAGCAGTTCTTC
NA TRBJ2-2 TRBV9 NA CASSVGGTGELFF TGTGCCAGCAGCGTCGGGGGAACCGGGGAGCTGTTTTTT
few TRBJ1-4 TRBV29-1 TRBD1 CSVQGTGATNEKLFF TGCAGCGTCCAGGGGACAGGGGCAACTAATGAAAAACTGTTTTTT
NA TRBJ2-3 TRBV10-3 NA CAISDRTDTQYF TGTGCCATCAGTGACCGCACAGATACGCAGTATTTT
NA TRBJ2-5 TRBV4-1 TRBD2 CASSQSLAAPETQYF TGCGCCAGCAGCCAGTCACTAGCGGCCCCCGAGACCCAGTACTTC
NA TRBJ1-5 TRBV13 NA CASTAPPRSPTGGCSNQPQHF TGTGCCAGCACCGCCCCCCCGCGGAGCCCCACGGGGGGATGTAGCAATCAGCCCCAGCATTTT
few TRBJ1-2 TRBV6-4 NA CASSDTPFMGGHTF TGTGCCAGCAGTGACACGCCGTTTATGGGGGGGCACACCTTC
few TRBJ1-4 TRBV28 NA CASRLARGELFF TGTGCCAGCAGACTGGCAAGGGGGGAACTGTTTTTT
NA TRBJ2-5 TRBV4-1 NA CASSQDGGSEETQYF TGCGCCAGCAGCCAAGATGGGGGGAGCGAAGAGACCCAGTACTTC
few TRBJ2-7 TRBV29-1 TRBD1 CSVPGQGLGEQYF TGCAGCGTTCCGGGACAGGGGCTTGGGGAGCAGTACTTC
few TRBJ2-1 TRBV19 NA CASSEADNEQFF TGTGCCAGTAGTGAAGCGGACAATGAGCAGTTCTTC
NA TRBJ2-5 TRBV2 NA CASRTTETQYF TGTGCCAGCAGGACGACGGAGACCCAGTACTTC
few TRBJ1-5 TRBV11-2 NA CASSFERDQPQHF TGTGCCAGCAGCTTTGAACGGGATCAGCCCCAGCATTTT
NA TRBJ1-1 TRBV27 NA CASSLSGSIMNTEAFF TGTGCCAGCAGTTTGAGTGGCAGTATCATGAACACTGAAGCTTTCTTT
NA TRBJ2-7 TRBV27 NA CASSSGSISGEQYF TGTGCCAGCAGTTCCGGGTCGATTTCCGGCGAGCAGTACTTC
few TRBJ1-2 TRBV30 NA CAWRGTNYGYTF TGTGCCTGGAGGGGAACTAACTATGGCTACACCTTC
NA TRBJ2-6 TRBV9 NA CASSVSGNSGANVLTF TGTGCCAGCAGCGTATCCGGGAACTCTGGGGCCAACGTCCTGACTTTC
once TRBJ2-5 TRBV4-1 TRBD1 CASSYLTGDRETQYF TGCGCCAGCAGCTACCTAACAGGGGACCGAGAGACCCAGTACTTC
few TRBJ2-7 TRBV27 TRBD2 CASRPGLAGVMGYF TGTGCCAGCAGACCCGGACTAGCGGGGGTTATGGGGTACTTC
few TRBJ2-7 TRBV2 NA CASRPVGDLGEQYF TGTGCCAGCAGACCTGTCGGGGACCTGGGGGAGCAGTACTTC
NA TRBJ2-5 TRBV5-1 TRBD2 CASSLAPAGAKETQYF TGCGCCAGCAGCTTGGCCCCAGCGGGGGCCAAAGAGACCCAGTACTTC
NA TRBJ1-4 TRBV15 TRBD1 CATSTRGTGDEKLFF TGTGCCACCAGCACTCGGGGGACAGGCGACGAAAAACTGTTTTTT
few TRBJ2-7 TRBV30 NA CAWRRGQDSYEQYF TGTGCCTGGAGGAGAGGGCAAGATTCTTACGAGCAGTACTTC
NA TRBJ1-2 TRBV4-1 NA CASSQESLGQGGYTF TGCGCCAGCAGCCAAGAGAGCTTGGGGCAAGGAGGCTACACCTTC
NA TRBJ2-5 TRBV14 NA CASSLGRGETQYF TGTGCCAGCAGCCTTGGTAGGGGCGAGACCCAGTACTTC
NA TRBJ2-7 TRBV6-5 NA CASSSNWDLGQYEQYF TGTGCCAGCAGTTCGAACTGGGACTTGGGACAATACGAGCAGTACTTC
few TRBJ1-2 TRBV5-1 TRBD1 CASSLTGTGGDGYTF TGCGCCAGCAGCTTAACCGGGACAGGGGGCGATGGCTACACCTTC
NA TRBJ1-1 TRBV7-9 NA CASSLGREAFF TGTGCCAGCAGCTTAGGTAGAGAAGCTTTCTTT
NA TRBJ1-5 TRBV7-6 NA CASSLEVGSNQPQHF TGTGCCAGCAGCTTAGAGGTTGGCAGTAATCAGCCCCAGCATTTT
NA TRBJ1-5 TRBV4-1 NA CASSQGWGRGNQPQHF TGCGCCAGCAGCCAAGGCTGGGGACGGGGCAATCAGCCCCAGCATTTT